What follows are 28 T cell receptor beta chains derived from one specimen sequenced in a study of CD8 T cells in Susac syndrome. The RNA, about 0.45 to 1 ug, was put through reverse transcription using random hexamers. Using its own MiXCR run on the immunoSEQ multiplex PCR reads, TCRdb lists one record per CDR3 protein. The table lists tens of thousands of distinct CDR3 sequences, approximately 94% of them singletons. The specimen sequenced was CD8+ T cells from PBMCs. The receptors were gathered from a human donor in good health.

The chain links TRBV20-1 to TRBJ2-7, with D possibly TRBD2 on 6 matching bases. Trimming removed 7 bases from V and 4 bases from J, with 17 bases in between. This CDR3 region has 13 residues. In germline, CDR1 is DFQATT, CDR2 SNEGSKA (reference sequence). CDR3 loop: CSGRSGGAYEQYV. DNA of the CDR3: TGCAGTGGTAGGAGCGGAGGGGCTTACGAGCAGTACGTC.

The chain recombines TRBV4-1 with TRBJ2-1; no clear D gene. V dropped 0 bases and J dropped 0 bases, with 6 bases sitting between them. Germline V gives CDR1 MGHRA, CDR2 YSYEKL. This CDR3 spans 15 amino acids. The CDR3 DNA reads as TGCGCCAGCAGCCAAGAACTAATCTCCTACAATGAGCAGTTCTTC. Protein sequence: CASSQELISYNEQFF.

The CDR3 sequence is CASSQGQTDTQYF. DNA for the CDR3: TGTGCCAGCAGTCAGGGGCAGACAGATACGCAGTATTTT. This rearrangement joins TRBV7-9 to TRBJ2-3; possible D gene TRBD1, 6 bases. V lost 6 bases and J 3 bases, leaving 10 bases between the germline ends. Germline CDR1 is SEHNR and CDR2 is FQNEAQ (reference sequence). CDR3 length: 13 residues.

The rearrangement links TRBV20-1 to TRBJ2-1; 8 positions match TRBD1. V lost 3 bases, J lost 8 bases, and 6 bases stayed unmatched. CDR1 is DFQATT, CDR2 SNEGSKA, per germline (reference sequence). The CDR3 has 13 amino acids. This CDR3 reads CSARGRGQDEQFF. CDR3 DNA sequence: TGCAGTGCTAGGGGGCGGGGACAGGATGAGCAGTTCTTC.

The chain links TRBV9 to TRBJ1-2, with a weak D call TRBD1 (6 bases). The CDR3 consists of 13 residues. The germline V and J ends were trimmed by 5 bases and 7 bases, with 15 bases remaining between them. The germline CDR1 and CDR2 sequences are SGDLS and YYNGEE. This CDR3 reads CASRRGASSGYTF. CDR3 nucleotide sequence: TGTGCCAGCAGGCGGGGGGCGTCGAGTGGCTACACCTTC. Using reference TRBV9 and TRBJ1-2 for the parts outside the CDR3, the full variable domain is DSGVTQTPKHLITATGQRVTLRCSPRSGDLSVYWYQQSLDQGLQFLIQYYNGEERAKGNILERFSAQQFPDLHSELNLSSLELGDSALYFCASRRGASSGYTFGSGTRLTVV.

The rearrangement uses TRBV4-3 and TRBJ2-1; D gene ambiguous. The germline V gene encodes CDR1 LGHNA and CDR2 YSLEER. This CDR3 spans 16 amino acids. Trimming took off 1 base at V and 0 bases at J, with 10 bases between the two ends. CDR3 loop: CASSQVEPSSYNEQFF. DNA of the CDR3: TGCGCCAGCAGCCAAGTAGAGCCGAGCTCCTACAATGAGCAGTTCTTC.

The chain combines TRBV29-1 with TRBJ2-3; no clear D gene. The CDR3 consists of 15 residues. Germline lookup yields CDR1 SQVTM and CDR2 ANQGSEA. V was pared by 0 bases and J by 0 bases, with 10 bases between. Here the CDR3 DNA reads TGCAGCGTTGAAGATGCAGTCGACAGCACAGATACGCAGTATTTT. It translates to CSVEDAVDSTDTQYF.

This clonotype has only one observation. This sequence joins TRBV4-1 and TRBJ2-5; TRBD2 matches 8 bases. CDR3 length equals 15 residues. CDR1 is MGHRA and CDR2 is YSYEKL in the germline V gene. Trimming at V came to 5 bases and at J to 0 bases, leaving 5 bases not matched to a gene. CDR3 sequence reads: CASSTLADYQETQYF. As DNA, the CDR3 is TGCGCCAGCAGCACACTAGCGGACTACCAAGAGACCCAGTACTTC.

This chain links TRBV10-3 with TRBJ2-5; 7 bases are shared with TRBD1. The CDR3 runs to 15 residues. Per germline, CDR1 ENHRY and CDR2 SYGVKD. With V trimmed by 2 bases and J by 5 bases, 8 bases remained unmatched. The CDR3 loop is CAISEGQVHWETQYF. For the CDR3, the DNA is TGTGCCATCAGTGAGGGACAGGTCCATTGGGAGACCCAGTACTTC.

V gene TRBV29-1 combines with J gene TRBJ2-4; TRBD1 matches at 9 bases. The CDR3 covers 13 residues. CDR1 is SQVTM, CDR2 ANQGSEA, per germline. V was clipped by 5 bases and J by 8 bases; unmatched bases: 7. CDR3 nucleotide sequence: TGCAGCGTTTCCGGGACAGGGAGGGACATTCAGTACTTC. This translates into CSVSGTGRDIQYF.

V usage is TRBV6-1 and J usage is TRBJ2-1; 7 nucleotides line up with TRBD2. Per the germline V gene, CDR1 is MNHNS and CDR2 is SASEGT. J lost 10 bases, V lost 1 base, and 10 bases had no gene match. The CDR3 loop spans 15 amino acids. CDR3 DNA: TGTGCCAGCAGTGAAGGGCCCCTGGCGGGAGCGGAGCAGTTCTTC. This codes for CASSEGPLAGAEQFF.

The chain combines TRBV9 with TRBJ1-2, with D unclear. The CDR3 is made up of 14 amino acids. Trimming stripped 4 bases from V and 0 bases from J, with 10 bases between. Per germline, CDR1 SGDLS and CDR2 YYNGEE. In nucleotides, the CDR3 is TGTGCCAGCAGCCCGCAGGAACCTAACTATGGCTACACCTTC. It is translated as CASSPQEPNYGYTF. The variable domain in full, completed from reference TRBV9 and TRBJ1-2, reads DSGVTQTPKHLITATGQRVTLRCSPRSGDLSVYWYQQSLDQGLQFLIQYYNGEERAKGNILERFSAQQFPDLHSELNLSSLELGDSALYFCASSPQEPNYGYTFGSGTRLTVV.

The V call is TRBV4-1, the J call TRBJ2-7; maybe TRBD2 (6 bases). Between the trimmed V and J ends, which lost 1 base and 0 bases, there was a span of 10 bases. The CDR3 is 15 residues long. Germline V gives CDR1 MGHRA, CDR2 YSYEKL. CDR3 protein: CASSQVAGSSYEQYF. As DNA, the CDR3 is TGCGCCAGCAGCCAAGTCGCCGGGAGCTCCTACGAGCAGTACTTC.

The CDR3 sequence: CASSFSAGYYEQYF. The CDR3 DNA sequence: TGTGCCAGCAGTTTTTCCGCGGGCTACTACGAGCAGTACTTC. The chain links TRBV27 to TRBJ2-7; tentative D call: TRBD2 (5 bases). Germline values: CDR1 MNHEY, CDR2 SMNVEV (reference sequence). The CDR3 is 14 amino acids. V lost 3 bases, J lost 3 bases, and 12 bases lay in between.

This chain connects TRBV19 to TRBJ1-1, with no clear D. CDR3 length: 13 amino acids. The V and J ends lost 7 bases and 1 base respectively, with 10 bases between them. The germline CDR1 and CDR2 sequences are LNHDA and SQIVND (reference sequence). The CDR3 coding sequence is TGTGCCAGTACCATCTGGGGGAACACTGAAGCTTTCTTT. This codes for CASTIWGNTEAFF. Full variable domain (rest looked up from reference TRBV19 and TRBJ1-1): DGGITQSPKYLFRKEGQNVTLSCEQNLNHDAMYWYRQDPGQGLRLIYYSQIVNDFQKGDIAEGYSVSREKKESFPLTVTSAQKNPTAFYLCASTIWGNTEAFFGQGTRLTVV.

This chain connects TRBV5-1 to TRBJ2-5; 10 nucleotides agree with TRBD2. Per the germline V gene, CDR1 is SGHRS and CDR2 is YFSETQ. The CDR3 loop spans 15 amino acids. Trimming took 6 bases from V and 5 from J; bases not matched to a gene: 10. The CDR3 sequence: CASTPGLATGETQYF. CDR3 nucleotides: TGCGCCAGCACCCCGGGACTAGCGACCGGTGAGACCCAGTACTTC.

The gene calls are TRBV5-1 and TRBJ1-1, with unresolved D. CDR3 length: 12 residues. The germline V gene encodes CDR1 SGHRS and CDR2 YFSETQ. Trimming took off 0 bases at V and 8 bases at J, with 8 bases between the two ends. CDR3 nucleotides: TGCGCCAGCAGCTTGGGGCGGATGGAAGCTTTCTTT. Protein: CASSLGRMEAFF.

This sequence joins TRBV5-1 and TRBJ2-3; TRBD1 is a possible D gene (5 bases). The CDR3 loop spans 15 amino acids. With 4 bases removed from V and 2 bases from J, the gap between germline ends came to 14 bases. Germline V gene data show CDR1 as SGHRS and CDR2 as YFSETQ. The CDR3 bases are TGCGCCAGCAGCAGGCTCGACAGAGCCACAGATACGCAGTATTTT. Translation: CASSRLDRATDTQYF.

The genes are TRBV9 and TRBJ1-1; maybe TRBD1 (5 bases). The V end was cut by 4 bases, the J end by 4 bases, with 17 bases between. The CDR3 totals 15 residues. Germline CDR1 SGDLS, CDR2 YYNGEE. The CDR3 region has the DNA TGTGCCAGCAGCAGCTGGGGGGATCGGACCACTGAAGCTTTCTTT. Amino acids: CASSSWGDRTTEAFF.

The J gene is TRBJ1-5, the V gene TRBV9; 7 positions agree with TRBD1. CDR3 length equals 14 residues. The J segment lost 6 bases and the V segment lost 3 bases, leaving 6 bases of the junction unmatched. Per the germline V gene, CDR1 is SGDLS and CDR2 is YYNGEE. CDR3 sequence reads: CASSETGSSQPQHF. In DNA, the CDR3 is TGTGCCAGCAGCGAGACAGGGAGTAGTCAGCCCCAGCATTTT.

The chain uses TRBV7-9 and TRBJ2-5; the D is unclear. Trimming pared 1 base from V and 4 bases from J, leaving 10 bases between. The CDR3 consists of 14 residues. Germline CDR1 and CDR2: SEHNR and FQNEAQ (reference sequence). The CDR3: CASSLEVVRETQYF. The CDR3 nucleotides read TGTGCCAGCAGCTTAGAAGTCGTGCGAGAGACCCAGTACTTC.

The rearrangement joins TRBV7-9 to TRBJ2-7; D may be TRBD1 or TRBD2 (5 bases each). Trimming removed 2 bases at V and 4 bases at J, with 15 bases between. From germline, CDR1 is SEHNR and CDR2 FQNEAQ (reference sequence). The CDR3 loop spans 15 amino acids. CDR3 in amino acids: CASSLWDRGEYEQYF. The CDR3 DNA sequence: TGTGCCAGCAGCTTATGGGACCGAGGGGAATACGAGCAGTACTTC.

This clonotype appeared a single time. The chain uses TRBV7-8 and TRBJ1-1; tentative D call: TRBD1 (5 bases). Germline CDR1 and CDR2: SGHVS and FQNEAQ. Deletions cut 6 bases from V and 3 bases from J, with 20 bases between. The CDR3 length is 16 residues. This CDR3 is CASRFEPGAMDTEAFF. DNA of the CDR3: TGTGCCAGCAGGTTCGAACCCGGGGCCATGGACACTGAAGCTTTCTTT.

The rearrangement links TRBV24-1 to TRBJ1-2; tentative D call: TRBD1 (5 bases). This CDR3 spans 14 amino acids. V was trimmed by 1 base and J by 9 bases, leaving 14 bases between them. The germline V gene has CDR1 KGHDR and CDR2 SFDVKD. The CDR3 is CATSDFGREKSYTF. CDR3 DNA sequence: TGTGCCACCAGTGATTTTGGCAGGGAGAAAAGCTACACCTTC.

Here the CDR3 reads CASSQADYGYTF. Here the CDR3 DNA reads TGTGCCAGCAGCCAAGCTGACTATGGCTACACCTTC. The V gene is TRBV4-2, the J gene TRBJ1-2, with no clear D. V shed 1 base and J shed 3 bases, with 3 bases lying between them. From germline, CDR1 is LGHNA and CDR2 YNFKEQ. The CDR3 is 12 residues long.

The chain is built from TRBV3-1 and TRBJ2-7; D possibly corresponds to TRBD2 (5 bases). The CDR3 runs 14 residues. The V gene lost 3 bases and the J gene lost 3 bases, with 12 bases spanning the gap. Germline CDR1 LGHDT, CDR2 YNNKEL (reference sequence). Here the CDR3 reads CASSQGPGSYEQYV. DNA for the CDR3: TGTGCCAGCAGCCAGGGCCCGGGAAGCTACGAGCAGTACGTC.

The chain joins TRBV5-1 to TRBJ2-2; 8 nucleotides align to TRBD2. The CDR3 extends over 16 amino acids. Per germline, CDR1 SGHRS and CDR2 YFSETQ. Trimming at V came to 4 bases and at J to 3 bases, leaving 8 bases not matched to a gene. CDR3 protein: CASSQSGGYDTGELFF. The CDR3 bases are TGCGCCAGCAGCCAATCGGGAGGGTACGACACCGGGGAGCTGTTTTTT.

This chain connects TRBV12-3 or TRBV12-4 to TRBJ2-7, with 8 bases matching TRBD2. The CDR3 runs 16 residues. V dropped 6 bases and J dropped 6; count of bases not matched to a gene: 16. CDR3 residues: CASSSRGLAGSGEQYV. The CDR3 DNA is TGTGCCAGCAGCTCCCGCGGGTTAGCGGGATCTGGCGAGCAGTACGTC.